The 12 T cell receptor beta chains below were found in one sample sequenced in a study of cytomegalovirus exposure and HLA in healthy donors. It was with 60 Vbeta and 13 Jbeta primers that the PCR ran. Using immunoSEQ multiplex PCR, the repertoire was profiled, and TCRdb retains in-frame clones only, with some absent. The table records tens of thousands of clones, 63% of them present only once. Source material: PBMCs. These receptor sequences come from a woman aged 40 to 49 in good health and CMV-seropositive.

This clone turned up a few times. The chain uses TRBV5-4 and TRBJ2-2, with 8 bases aligning to TRBD2. CDR3 length: 17 amino acids. Looked up from germline, CDR1 is SGHNT and CDR2 is YYREEE (reference sequence). Trimming cost V 0 bases and J 5 bases; bases outside gene matches: 9. CDR3 nucleotides: TGTGCCAGCAGCTTGGCGGGGACGCTAGCGGGTACCGGGGAGCTGTTTTTT. Encoded protein: CASSLAGTLAGTGELFF.

The genes are TRBV7-3 and TRBJ1-3; D gene uncertain. The V end lost 4 bases, the J end lost 0 bases, and 7 bases lay between the germline ends. CDR1 is SGHTA, CDR2 FQGTGA, per germline. The CDR3 has 14 residues. CDR3 sequence: CASSSTSSGNTIYF. CDR3 nucleotides: TGTGCCAGCAGCTCCACGAGCTCTGGAAACACCATATATTTT. The full variable domain, completed using reference TRBV7-3 and TRBJ1-3, is GAGVSQTPSNKVTEKGKYVELRCDPISGHTALYWYRQSLGQGPEFLIYFQGTGAADDSGLPNDRFFAVRPEGSVSTLKIQRTERGDSAVYLCASSSTSSGNTIYFGEGSWLTVV.

This clone was recorded only once. The rearrangement joins TRBV4-3 to TRBJ2-1; 7 bases fit TRBD2. After removal of 0 bases from V and 4 bases from J, the junction contained 3 bases not matched to a gene. The germline V gene encodes CDR1 LGHNA and CDR2 YSLEER. This CDR3 is built from 15 residues. CDR3 sequence (DNA): TGCGCCAGCAGCCAAGATCCTAGCGGATACAATGAGCAGTTCTTC. It yields the protein CASSQDPSGYNEQFF.

This sequence joins TRBV6-5 and TRBJ1-2, with D perhaps matching TRBD1 (6 bases). Germline CDR1 MNHEY, CDR2 SVGAGI. This CDR3 has 15 residues. V lost 3 bases, J lost 0 bases, and 11 bases lay in between. DNA of the CDR3: TGTGCCAGCAGTTATGAAGGGGGAGCTAACTATGGCTACACCTTC. Protein sequence: CASSYEGGANYGYTF.

This clone was observed a handful of times. The chain joins TRBV7-8 to TRBJ1-1; no clear D gene. The V gene lost 2 bases and the J gene lost 4 bases, with 14 bases spanning the gap. CDR1 is SGHVS and CDR2 is FQNEAQ in the germline V gene. The CDR3 consists of 15 residues. The CDR3 loop is CASSLTAGGSTEAFF. CDR3 DNA: TGTGCCAGCAGCTTAACGGCCGGAGGGAGCACTGAAGCTTTCTTT.

As to this clone: Other DNA variants within this sample encode the same CDR3. V gene TRBV27 combines with J gene TRBJ2-2; no clear D. The CDR3 extends over 15 amino acids. CDR1 and CDR2 (germline): MNHEY, SMNVEV (reference sequence). Trimming cost V 3 bases and J 0 bases, with 8 bases left between them. The chain's CDR3 is CASSLTRPNTGELFF. The CDR3 DNA reads as TGTGCCAGCAGTTTGACAAGGCCGAACACCGGGGAGCTGTTTTTT.

This clone has a handful of counts. V gene TRBV6-5 combines with J gene TRBJ2-5, with 8 nucleotides matching TRBD2. V gave up 0 bases and J gave up 3 bases; unmatched junction bases: 6. The CDR3 contains 16 residues. Germline CDR1 MNHEY, CDR2 SVGAGI. CDR3 coding DNA: TGTGCCAGCAGTTACTCGATCGGGCGGGAGGAAGAGACCCAGTACTTC. It encodes CASSYSIGREEETQYF.

The rearrangement uses TRBV5-6 and TRBJ2-1; 11 positions agree with TRBD2. This CDR3 is 15 amino acids long. Per germline, CDR1 SGHDT and CDR2 YYEEEE. Trimming took 0 bases from V and 13 from J; bases not matched to a gene: 9. The CDR3 region is CASSLGGLAVSYQFF. In DNA, the CDR3 is TGTGCCAGCAGCTTGGGGGGACTAGCGGTGTCATATCAGTTCTTC.

The chain has TRBV5-1 and TRBJ2-3, with 9 nucleotides matching TRBD2. Germline CDR1 and CDR2: SGHRS and YFSETQ. With V trimmed by 4 bases and J by 2 bases, 11 bases remained unmatched. There are 17 residues in the CDR3. This chain's CDR3 is CASSPRPASGNTDTQYF. The CDR3 nucleotides are TGCGCCAGCAGCCCCCGGCCGGCTAGCGGGAACACAGATACGCAGTATTTT.

V gene TRBV10-3 combines with J gene TRBJ2-5; the match to TRBD2 covers 8 bases. Trimming removed 4 bases from V and 4 bases from J; junction bases left unmatched: 8. CDR3 size: 15 residues. Germline CDR1 reads ENHRY; CDR2 reads SYGVKD. This CDR3 reads CAISGSSGSTETQYF. CDR3 sequence (DNA): TGTGCCATCAGTGGGTCAAGCGGGAGTACAGAGACCCAGTACTTC.

V is TRBV28 and J is TRBJ1-1; the D gene is possibly TRBD1 (6 bases). The CDR3 extends over 14 amino acids. V gave up 7 bases and J gave up 6 bases, with 18 bases separating them. Germline V lookup: CDR1 MDHEN, CDR2 SYDVKM. The CDR3 DNA reads TGTGCCAGCAAAAGGGGGGGAGCCGTGTCTGAAGCTTTCTTT. Translating gives CASKRGGAVSEAFF.

The J gene is TRBJ1-2, the V gene TRBV18; unclear D gene. Germline V gene lookup returns CDR1 KGHSH and CDR2 LQKENI. The CDR3 runs to 15 residues. Deletions cut 2 bases from V and 0 bases from J, with 10 bases between. The CDR3 reads CASSPNSGSNYGYTF. The DNA for the CDR3 is TGTGCCAGCTCACCAAATAGCGGCTCTAACTATGGCTACACCTTC.